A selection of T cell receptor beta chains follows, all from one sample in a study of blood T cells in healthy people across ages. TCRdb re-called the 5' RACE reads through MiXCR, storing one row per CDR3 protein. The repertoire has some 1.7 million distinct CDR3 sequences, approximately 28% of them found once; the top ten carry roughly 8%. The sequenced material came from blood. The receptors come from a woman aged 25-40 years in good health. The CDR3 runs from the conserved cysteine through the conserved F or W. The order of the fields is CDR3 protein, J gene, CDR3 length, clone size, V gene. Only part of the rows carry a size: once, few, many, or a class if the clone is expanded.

cdr3_aa: CSGTGTGDGNEQFF; j_call: TRBJ2-1; cdr3_length: 14; clone_size: -; v_call: TRBV29-1
cdr3_aa: CASSFAPGLAGGEETQYF; j_call: TRBJ2-5; cdr3_length: 18; clone_size: few; v_call: TRBV6-5
cdr3_aa: CASSSYQGARNEQFF; j_call: TRBJ2-1; cdr3_length: 15; clone_size: -; v_call: TRBV5-1
cdr3_aa: CSVSGTNEELFF; j_call: TRBJ1-4; cdr3_length: 12; clone_size: once; v_call: TRBV29-1
cdr3_aa: CASSLAPGAGGNIQYF; j_call: TRBJ2-4; cdr3_length: 16; clone_size: -; v_call: TRBV7-2
cdr3_aa: CASSPGDVVRGYTF; j_call: TRBJ1-2; cdr3_length: 14; clone_size: few; v_call: TRBV12-3/TRBV12-4
cdr3_aa: CASSVGVTMKTQYF; j_call: TRBJ2-5; cdr3_length: 14; clone_size: few; v_call: TRBV9
cdr3_aa: CASQLGTDSTDTQYF; j_call: TRBJ2-3; cdr3_length: 15; clone_size: few; v_call: TRBV7-9
cdr3_aa: CSATGYTGNTIYF; j_call: TRBJ1-3; cdr3_length: 13; clone_size: -; v_call: TRBV29-1
cdr3_aa: CSVLGQATLRNEQFF; j_call: TRBJ2-1; cdr3_length: 15; clone_size: many; v_call: TRBV29-1
cdr3_aa: CASSKPPEPWGTQYF; j_call: TRBJ2-5; cdr3_length: 15; clone_size: few; v_call: TRBV7-2
cdr3_aa: CASRASGNEKLFF; j_call: TRBJ1-4; cdr3_length: 13; clone_size: -; v_call: TRBV12-3/TRBV12-4
cdr3_aa: CAGSLRQDYGYTF; j_call: TRBJ1-2; cdr3_length: 13; clone_size: many; v_call: TRBV12-3/TRBV12-4
cdr3_aa: CASSLGRRGNTEAFF; j_call: TRBJ1-1; cdr3_length: 15; clone_size: -; v_call: TRBV5-6
cdr3_aa: CASRDSGQETQYF; j_call: TRBJ2-5; cdr3_length: 13; clone_size: -; v_call: TRBV12-3/TRBV12-4
cdr3_aa: CSVEERDKTYGYTF; j_call: TRBJ1-2; cdr3_length: 14; clone_size: few; v_call: TRBV29-1
cdr3_aa: CSVAPRWGTQETQYF; j_call: TRBJ2-5; cdr3_length: 15; clone_size: few; v_call: TRBV29-1
cdr3_aa: CASSSRLGSDTQYF; j_call: TRBJ2-3; cdr3_length: 14; clone_size: -; v_call: TRBV5-1
cdr3_aa: CASSLDLNSGANVLTF; j_call: TRBJ2-6; cdr3_length: 16; clone_size: -; v_call: TRBV5-1
cdr3_aa: CASSHTGGNEKLFF; j_call: TRBJ1-4; cdr3_length: 14; clone_size: -; v_call: TRBV5-1